The clone carrying this T cell receptor (beta chain) showed up many times. Its specificity is not known. Between the trimmed V and J ends, which lost 0 bases and 9 bases, there was a span of 10 bases. There are 13 residues in the CDR3. Germline CDR1 and CDR2: MNHNS and SASEGT. A split of CD4+ cells into CD45RA+ naive and CD45RA-negative memory subsets was performed. These data are taken from a study of shared clonotypes between healthy human individuals. Genomic DNA of every subset was divided equally among multiple immunoSEQ plates. Data came from immunoSEQ multiplex PCR; TCRdb stores just in-frame clones and leaves some out. The sample records fewer than 400,000 clones, approximately 74% being singletons. Findings and limits, study-wide: Among several donors, around 5% of naive CD4 clonotypes were found in common.

The V gene is TRBV6-1, the J gene TRBJ2-3; D not resolved. The source of this sequence is a man aged 30 to 45 in good health. The sequencing sample was made of memory CD4+ T cells sorted from blood. The subset denotes: CD45RA-negative fraction. The CDR3, as DNA: TGTGCCAGCAGTGAAGCGCTTTCAATAACGCAGTATTTT. Protein sequence: CASSEALSITQYF.